This T cell receptor beta chain was retrieved from a study of human T cells and chemical hapten exposure. Germline V gene lookup returns CDR1 SGHTA and CDR2 FQGTGA. V lost 0 bases, J lost 16 bases, and 13 bases lay in between. The CDR3 sequence is 12 residues long. Time point described: patch test 1, 2 weeks after DPC sensitization. Regarding treatment: therapeutic diphenylcyclopropenone sensitization with weekly scalp DPC. Many counts were recorded for this clonotype. A single record per CDR3 protein comes from TCRdb applying MiXCR to the RACE reads. The sample contains just over 80,000 distinct CDR3 sequences, over 8.5% of which appear only once.

This TCR was sampled from a woman aged 50 to 65 with alopecia areata. Some clones in this sample may be carry-over from other donors' samples. The source was whole blood, collected in connection with sensitization to the hapten diphenylcyclopropenone (DPC). The genes are TRBV7-3 and TRBJ2-1; perhaps TRBD2 as D (6 bases). DNA of the CDR3: TGTGCCAGCAGCTTAACTATGGGGGGTCTTTTCTTC. Its translation is CASSLTMGGLFF.